The clone carrying this T cell receptor (beta chain) showed up many times. Its specificity is unknown. The sample belongs to a study of metastatic and nonmetastatic thyroid tumors. Overall study: Repertoires of blood and of tissue (tumor or nodule) from malignant and benign thyroid patients were compared.

Original processing methods: What underpinned the distant-metastasis classifier for papillary thyroid cancer was the set of CDR3 differences across clinicopathological groups. TCRdb re-clonotyped the PCR reads via MiXCR. TCRdb's processing, not the authors', yielded these V and J calls. The sample includes about 93,000 clones, over 9.5% of them seen just once. Patients underwent thyroid surgery, and none had received any treatment before it. Study-wide findings and caveats: Significantly greater TCR beta diversity was reportedly found in malignant thyroid tumors than in benign nodules (in blood and tumor).

The clonotype comes from a female donor with papillary thyroid cancer or a benign thyroid nodule (not recorded which). Some clones in this sample may be carry-over from other donors' samples. The sample comprised blood.

The CDR3 spells CAWSDLGPGTQYF. The DNA for the CDR3 is TGTGCCTGGAGTGATCTAGGCCCGGGGACCCAGTACTTC. V gene TRBV30 combines with J gene TRBJ2-5; D is unresolved. Per the germline V gene, CDR1 is GTSNPN and CDR2 is SVGIG (reference sequence). This CDR3 contains 13 residues. V was trimmed by 1 base and J by 7 bases, leaving 13 bases between them.